This T cell receptor (beta chain) was sequenced in a study of control samples from healthy donors and cancer patients (dated by TCRdb to the early 2020s). As concerns this clone: Its antigen remains unidentified. No much larger clone exists at a distance of one base, and base qualities are not known.

The CDR3 measures 13 amino acids from cysteine to phenylalanine. Just CDR3 DNA is preserved here, 39 bases in frame from base 1. The germline V end is reduced by 1 base and the J end by 7 bases; junction bases left unmatched: 1. The library was produced with the immunoSEQ multiplex PCR assay. TCRdb took this table from immuneACCESS and kept in-frame rearrangements with V and J called. Such tables lack part of the clones; where checked against another copy, unresolved V genes explain under half of the gap, and the rest is unexplained. In this sample the table shows about 130,000 clones, about nine tenths of which occur a single time. Clones ranked in the top ten supply over 2% of the sample.

The rearranged chain carries TRBV12-3 or TRBV12-4 and TRBJ1-2; TRBD1 fits 9 bases in the junction. The clonotype comes from a man between 18 and 35 years old in good health. Sample: blood. This receptor carries the CDR3 CASSLGTGVGYTF. Read as DNA, the sequence is TGTGCCAGCAGTTTAGGGACAGGGGTTGGCTACACCTTC.